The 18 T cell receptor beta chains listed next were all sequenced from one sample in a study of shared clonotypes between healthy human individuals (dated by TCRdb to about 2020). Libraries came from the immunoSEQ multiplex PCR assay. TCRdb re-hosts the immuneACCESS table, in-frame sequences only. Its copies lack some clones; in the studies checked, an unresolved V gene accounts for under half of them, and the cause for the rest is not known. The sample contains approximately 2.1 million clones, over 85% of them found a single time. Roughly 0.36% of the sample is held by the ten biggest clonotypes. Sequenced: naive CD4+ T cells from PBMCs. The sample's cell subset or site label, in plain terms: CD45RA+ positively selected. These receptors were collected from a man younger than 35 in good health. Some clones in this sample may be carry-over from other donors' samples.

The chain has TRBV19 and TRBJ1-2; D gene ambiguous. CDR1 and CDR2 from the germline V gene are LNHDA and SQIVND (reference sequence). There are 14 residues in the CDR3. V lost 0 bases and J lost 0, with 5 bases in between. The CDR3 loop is CASSIDRANYGYTF. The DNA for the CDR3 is TGTGCCAGTAGTATAGACAGAGCTAACTATGGCTACACCTTC. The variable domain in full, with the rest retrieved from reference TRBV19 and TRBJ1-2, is DGGITQSPKYLFRKEGQNVTLSCEQNLNHDAMYWYRQDPGQGLRLIYYSQIVNDFQKGDIAEGYSVSREKKESFPLTVTSAQKNPTAFYLCASSIDRANYGYTFGSGTRLTVV.

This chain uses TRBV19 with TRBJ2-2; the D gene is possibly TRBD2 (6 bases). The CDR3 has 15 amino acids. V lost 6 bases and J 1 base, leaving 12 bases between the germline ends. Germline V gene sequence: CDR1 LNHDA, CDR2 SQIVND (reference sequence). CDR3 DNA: TGTGCCAGTAGGGAGGGCAGGAGGAACACCGGGGAGCTGTTTTTT. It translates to CASREGRRNTGELFF.

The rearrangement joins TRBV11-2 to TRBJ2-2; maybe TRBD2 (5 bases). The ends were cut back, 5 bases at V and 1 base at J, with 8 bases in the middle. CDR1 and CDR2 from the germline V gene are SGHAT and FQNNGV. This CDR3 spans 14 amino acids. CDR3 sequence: CASSIRGNTGELFF. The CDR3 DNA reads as TGTGCCAGCAGCATACGGGGGAACACCGGGGAGCTGTTTTTT.

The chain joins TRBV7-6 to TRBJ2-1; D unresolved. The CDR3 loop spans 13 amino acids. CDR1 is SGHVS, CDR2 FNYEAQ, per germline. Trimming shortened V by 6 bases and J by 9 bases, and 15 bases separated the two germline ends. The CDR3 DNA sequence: TGTGCCAGCAGTTCCTCTCACACAGCTGAGCAGTTCTTC. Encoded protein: CASSSSHTAEQFF.

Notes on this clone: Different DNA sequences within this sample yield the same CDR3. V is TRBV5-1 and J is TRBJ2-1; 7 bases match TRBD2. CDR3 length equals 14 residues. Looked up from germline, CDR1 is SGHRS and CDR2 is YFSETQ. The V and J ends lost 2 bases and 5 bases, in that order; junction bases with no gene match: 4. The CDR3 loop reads CASSFRLADNEQFF. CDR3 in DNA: TGCGCCAGCAGCTTCCGGCTAGCGGACAATGAGCAGTTCTTC.

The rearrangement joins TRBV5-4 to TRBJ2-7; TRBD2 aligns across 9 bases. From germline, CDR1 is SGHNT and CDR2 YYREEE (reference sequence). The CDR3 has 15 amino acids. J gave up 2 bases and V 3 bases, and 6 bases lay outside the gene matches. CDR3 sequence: CASSSLGTSPYEQYF. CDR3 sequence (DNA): TGTGCCAGCAGCTCGCTCGGGACTAGCCCCTACGAGCAGTACTTC.

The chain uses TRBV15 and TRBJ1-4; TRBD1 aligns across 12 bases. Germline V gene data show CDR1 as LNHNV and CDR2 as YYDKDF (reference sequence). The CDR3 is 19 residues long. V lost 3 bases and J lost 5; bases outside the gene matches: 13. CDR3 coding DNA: TGTGCCACCAGCAGGGGGTTACCGGGACAGGGGGCGGAGAATGAAAAACTGTTTTTT. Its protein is CATSRGLPGQGAENEKLFF.

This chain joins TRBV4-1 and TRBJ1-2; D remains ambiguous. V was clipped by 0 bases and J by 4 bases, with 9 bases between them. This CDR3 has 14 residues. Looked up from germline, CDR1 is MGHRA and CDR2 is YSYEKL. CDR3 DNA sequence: TGCGCCAGCAGCCAAGAAGAACAGATCTATGGCTACACCTTC. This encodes CASSQEEQIYGYTF.

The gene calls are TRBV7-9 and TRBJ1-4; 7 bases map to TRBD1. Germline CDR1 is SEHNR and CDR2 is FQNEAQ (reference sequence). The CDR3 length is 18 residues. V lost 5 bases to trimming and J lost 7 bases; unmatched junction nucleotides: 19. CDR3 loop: CASSDSQGVGGYREKLFF. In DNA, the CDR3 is TGTGCCAGCAGCGATTCCCAGGGGGTCGGGGGGTATCGTGAAAAACTGTTTTTT.

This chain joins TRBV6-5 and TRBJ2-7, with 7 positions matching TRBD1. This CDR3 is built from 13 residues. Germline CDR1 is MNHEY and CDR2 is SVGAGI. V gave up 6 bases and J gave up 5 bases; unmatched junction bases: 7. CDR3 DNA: TGTGCCAGCAGCGCGACAGGGTATGACGAGCAGTACTTC. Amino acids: CASSATGYDEQYF.

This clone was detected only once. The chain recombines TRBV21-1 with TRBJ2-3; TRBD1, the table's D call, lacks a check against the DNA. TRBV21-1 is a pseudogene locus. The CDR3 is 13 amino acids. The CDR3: CAPPAQETDTQYF. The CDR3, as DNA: TGTGCCCCCCCGGCTCAGGAAACAGATACGCAGTATTTT.

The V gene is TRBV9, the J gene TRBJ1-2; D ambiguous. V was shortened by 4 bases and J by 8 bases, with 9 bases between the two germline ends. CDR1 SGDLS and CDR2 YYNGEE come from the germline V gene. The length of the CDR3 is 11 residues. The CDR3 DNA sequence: TGTGCCAGCAGCAGGGTATTCGGCTACACCTTC. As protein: CASSRVFGYTF.

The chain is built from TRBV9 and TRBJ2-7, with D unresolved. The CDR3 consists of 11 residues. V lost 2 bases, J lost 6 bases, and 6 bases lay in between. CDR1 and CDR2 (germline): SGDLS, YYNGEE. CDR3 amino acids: CASSVPLEQYF. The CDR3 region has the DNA TGTGCCAGCAGCGTGCCCCTCGAGCAGTACTTC.

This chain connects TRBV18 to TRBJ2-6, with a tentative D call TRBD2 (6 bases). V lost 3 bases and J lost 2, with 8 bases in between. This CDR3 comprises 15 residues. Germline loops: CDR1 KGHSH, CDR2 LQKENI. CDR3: CASSPGLAGANVLTF. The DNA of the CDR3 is TGTGCCAGCTCACCGGGACTGGCTGGGGCCAACGTCCTGACTTTC.

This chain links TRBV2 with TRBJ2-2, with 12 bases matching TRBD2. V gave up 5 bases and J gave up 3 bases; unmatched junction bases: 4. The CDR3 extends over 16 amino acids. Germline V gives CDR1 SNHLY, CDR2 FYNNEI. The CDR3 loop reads CASSTSGRLYTGELFF. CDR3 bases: TGTGCCAGCAGTACTAGCGGGAGGCTTTACACCGGGGAGCTGTTTTTT.

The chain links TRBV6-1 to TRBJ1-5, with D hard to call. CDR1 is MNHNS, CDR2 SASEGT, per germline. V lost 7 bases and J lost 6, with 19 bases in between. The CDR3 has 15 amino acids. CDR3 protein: CASNSVQARGQPQHF. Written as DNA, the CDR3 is TGTGCCAGCAATTCCGTCCAGGCTCGCGGTCAGCCCCAGCATTTT.

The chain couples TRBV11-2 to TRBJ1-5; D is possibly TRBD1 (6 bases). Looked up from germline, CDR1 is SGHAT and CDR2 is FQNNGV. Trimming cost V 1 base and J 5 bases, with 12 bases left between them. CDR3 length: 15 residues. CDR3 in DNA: TGTGCCAGCAGCTTAGTAGCAGGGGCAGATCAGCCCCAGCATTTT. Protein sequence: CASSLVAGADQPQHF. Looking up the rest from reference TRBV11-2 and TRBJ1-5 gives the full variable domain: EAGVAQSPRYKIIEKRQSVAFWCNPISGHATLYWYQQILGQGPKLLIQFQNNGVVDDSQLPKDRFSAERLKGVDSTLKIQPAKLEDSAVYLCASSLVAGADQPQHFGDGTRLSIL.

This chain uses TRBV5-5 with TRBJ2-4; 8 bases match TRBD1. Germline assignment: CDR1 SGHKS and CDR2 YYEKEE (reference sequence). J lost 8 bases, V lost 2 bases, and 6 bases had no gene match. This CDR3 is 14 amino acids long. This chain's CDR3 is CASSFIGQGDIQYF. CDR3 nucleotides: TGTGCCAGCAGCTTCATCGGACAGGGTGACATTCAGTACTTC.